This passage covers 6 T cell receptor beta chains from one sample sequenced in a study of early T cells in non-severe SARS-CoV-2 infection. One entry per CDR3 protein, called by TCRdb with MiXCR from the 5' RACE reads. Of 97,000 or so distinct CDR3 sequences in the sample, approximately 11% were seen once. The sample here was whole blood, taken at baseline. The receptors were gathered from an adult who was a healthcare worker with PCR-confirmed SARS-CoV-2 infection or an uninfected control (not recorded which).

The chain links TRBV12-3 or TRBV12-4 to TRBJ1-4; D is undetermined. This CDR3 has 14 residues. V shed 1 base and J shed 1 base, with 4 bases lying between them. CDR3 coding DNA: TGTGCCAGCAGTTTAGGCGGAACTAATGAAAAACTGTTTTTT. Its protein is CASSLGGTNEKLFF.

This clonotype appeared a single time. Here the CDR3 reads CASSADRGRKSETQYF. The CDR3 DNA reads as TGTGCCAGCAGCGCGGACAGGGGGCGAAAGTCAGAGACCCAGTACTTC. The chain combines TRBV7-2 with TRBJ2-5; the match to TRBD1 covers 11 bases. The CDR3 covers 16 residues. Germline V gene lookup returns CDR1 SGHTA and CDR2 FQGNSA. V dropped 5 bases and J dropped 4; count of bases not matched to a gene: 9.

The V call is TRBV30, the J call TRBJ2-7; TRBD1 is a possible D gene (5 bases). Trimming removed 0 bases at V and 3 bases at J, with 9 bases between. CDR3 length equals 13 residues. Germline loops: CDR1 GTSNPN, CDR2 SVGIG (reference sequence). CDR3 protein: CAWSVDRLYEQYF. The CDR3 DNA reads as TGTGCCTGGAGTGTTGACAGACTCTACGAGCAGTACTTC.

This chain uses TRBV7-2 with TRBJ2-3; tentatively, D is TRBD2 (5 bases). Germline-derived CDR1 and CDR2 are SGHTA and FQGNSA. V lost 3 bases and J 5 bases, leaving 9 bases between the germline ends. The CDR3 is 13 residues long. The CDR3 DNA follows: TGTGCCAGCAGCTTCCTCGGGGAAGATACGCAGTATTTT. It codes for CASSFLGEDTQYF.

In its sample, this clonotype was seen once. This sequence joins TRBV2 and TRBJ2-3; no definite D call. V was cut by 6 bases and J by 0 bases, with 10 bases left in between. The CDR3 extends over 14 amino acids. The germline gives CDR1 SNHLY, CDR2 FYNNEI. The CDR3 spells CASSGAASTDTQYF. CDR3 coding DNA: TGTGCCAGCAGCGGCGCAGCCAGCACAGATACGCAGTATTTT.

This clonotype showed up just a few times. CDR3 in amino acids: CATAGQGATNEQFF. DNA of the CDR3: TGTGCTACAGCCGGACAGGGGGCCACGAATGAGCAGTTCTTC. V usage is TRBV7-9 and J usage is TRBJ2-1; 11 bases are shared with TRBD1. Germline values: CDR1 SEHNR, CDR2 FQNEAQ (reference sequence). The CDR3 sequence is 14 residues long.